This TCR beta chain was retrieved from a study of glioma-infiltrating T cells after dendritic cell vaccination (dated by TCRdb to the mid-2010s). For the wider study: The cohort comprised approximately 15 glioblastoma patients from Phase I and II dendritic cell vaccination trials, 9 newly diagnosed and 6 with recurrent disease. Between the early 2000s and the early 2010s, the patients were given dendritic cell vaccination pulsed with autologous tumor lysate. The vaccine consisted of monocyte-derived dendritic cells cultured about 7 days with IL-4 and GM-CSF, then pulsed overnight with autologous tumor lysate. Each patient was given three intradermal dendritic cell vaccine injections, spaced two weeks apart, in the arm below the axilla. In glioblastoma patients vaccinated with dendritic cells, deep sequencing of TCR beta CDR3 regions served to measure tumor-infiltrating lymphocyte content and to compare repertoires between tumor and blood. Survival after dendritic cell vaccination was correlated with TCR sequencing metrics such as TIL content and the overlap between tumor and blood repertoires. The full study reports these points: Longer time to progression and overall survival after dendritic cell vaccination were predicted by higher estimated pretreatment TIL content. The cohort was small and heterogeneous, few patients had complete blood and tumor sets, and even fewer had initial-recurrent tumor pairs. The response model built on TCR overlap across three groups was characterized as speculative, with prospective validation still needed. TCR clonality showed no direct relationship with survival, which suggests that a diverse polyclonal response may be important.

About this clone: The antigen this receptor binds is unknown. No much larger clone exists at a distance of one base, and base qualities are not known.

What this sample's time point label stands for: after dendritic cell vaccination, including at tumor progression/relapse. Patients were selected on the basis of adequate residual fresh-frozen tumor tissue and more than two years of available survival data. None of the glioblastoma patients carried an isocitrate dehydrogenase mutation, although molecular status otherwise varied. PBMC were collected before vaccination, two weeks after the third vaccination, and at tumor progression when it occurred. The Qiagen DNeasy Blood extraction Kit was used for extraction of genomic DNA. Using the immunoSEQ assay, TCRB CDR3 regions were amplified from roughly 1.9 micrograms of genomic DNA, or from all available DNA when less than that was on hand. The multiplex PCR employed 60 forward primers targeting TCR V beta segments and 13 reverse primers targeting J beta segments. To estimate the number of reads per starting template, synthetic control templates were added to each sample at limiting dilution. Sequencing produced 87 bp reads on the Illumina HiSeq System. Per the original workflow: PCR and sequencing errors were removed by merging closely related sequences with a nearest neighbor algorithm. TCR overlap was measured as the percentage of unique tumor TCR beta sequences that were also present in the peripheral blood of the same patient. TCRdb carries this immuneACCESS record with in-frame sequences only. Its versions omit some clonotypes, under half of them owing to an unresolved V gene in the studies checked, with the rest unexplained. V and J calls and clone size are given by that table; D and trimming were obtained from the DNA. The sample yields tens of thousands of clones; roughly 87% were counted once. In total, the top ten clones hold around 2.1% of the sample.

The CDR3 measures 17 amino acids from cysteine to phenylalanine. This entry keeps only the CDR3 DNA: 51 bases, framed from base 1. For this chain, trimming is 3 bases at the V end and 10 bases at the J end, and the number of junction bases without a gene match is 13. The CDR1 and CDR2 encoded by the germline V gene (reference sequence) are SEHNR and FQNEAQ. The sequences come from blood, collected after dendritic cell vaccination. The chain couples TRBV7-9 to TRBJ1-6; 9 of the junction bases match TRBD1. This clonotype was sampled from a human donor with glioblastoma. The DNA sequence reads TGTGCCAGCAGCTTCCAGGGACAGGGTAAACGGGGATCACCCCTCCACTTT. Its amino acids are CASSFQGQGKRGSPLHF.